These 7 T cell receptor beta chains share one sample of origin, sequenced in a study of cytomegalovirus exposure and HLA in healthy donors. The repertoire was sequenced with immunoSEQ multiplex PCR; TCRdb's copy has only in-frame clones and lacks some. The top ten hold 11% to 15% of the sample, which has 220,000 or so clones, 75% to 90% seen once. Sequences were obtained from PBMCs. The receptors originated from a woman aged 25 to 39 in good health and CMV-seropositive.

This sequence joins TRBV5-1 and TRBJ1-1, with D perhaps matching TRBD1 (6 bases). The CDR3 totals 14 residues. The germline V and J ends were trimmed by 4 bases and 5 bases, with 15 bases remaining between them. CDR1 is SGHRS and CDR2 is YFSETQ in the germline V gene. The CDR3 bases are TGCGCCAGCAGCCAAACAGGGTTGCAGACTGAAGCTTTCTTT. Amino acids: CASSQTGLQTEAFF.

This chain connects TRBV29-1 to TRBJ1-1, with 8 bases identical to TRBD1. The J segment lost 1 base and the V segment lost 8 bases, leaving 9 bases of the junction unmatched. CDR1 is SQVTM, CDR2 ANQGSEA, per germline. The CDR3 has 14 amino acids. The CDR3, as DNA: TGCAGCACCCCTACGACAGGGGCGAACACTGAAGCTTTCTTT. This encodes CSTPTTGANTEAFF.

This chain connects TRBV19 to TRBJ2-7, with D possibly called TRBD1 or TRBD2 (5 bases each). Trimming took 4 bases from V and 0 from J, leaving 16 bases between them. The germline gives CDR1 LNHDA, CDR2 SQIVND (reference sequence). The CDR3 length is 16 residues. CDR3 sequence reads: CASSKRGATSSYEQYF. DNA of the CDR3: TGTGCCAGTAGTAAGAGGGGCGCTACTAGCTCCTACGAGCAGTACTTC.

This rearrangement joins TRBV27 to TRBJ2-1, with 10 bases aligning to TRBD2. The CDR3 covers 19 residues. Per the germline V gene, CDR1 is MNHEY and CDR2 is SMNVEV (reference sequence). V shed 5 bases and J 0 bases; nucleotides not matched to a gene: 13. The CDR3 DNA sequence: TGTGCCAGCAGTCCTAGGCTAGCGGGAGCGTTGAGCTCCTACAATGAGCAGTTCTTC. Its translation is CASSPRLAGALSSYNEQFF.

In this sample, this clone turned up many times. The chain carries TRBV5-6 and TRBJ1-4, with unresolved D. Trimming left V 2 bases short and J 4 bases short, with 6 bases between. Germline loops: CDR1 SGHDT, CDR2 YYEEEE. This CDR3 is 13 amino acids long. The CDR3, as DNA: TGTGCCAGCAGCTTCGGTCTTAATGAAAAACTGTTTTTT. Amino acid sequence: CASSFGLNEKLFF.

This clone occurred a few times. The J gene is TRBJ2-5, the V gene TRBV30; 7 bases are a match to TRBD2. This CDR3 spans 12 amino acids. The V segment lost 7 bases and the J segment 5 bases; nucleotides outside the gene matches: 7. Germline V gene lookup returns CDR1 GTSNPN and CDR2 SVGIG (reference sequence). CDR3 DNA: TGTGCCTCAGAGGGAGGGTATGAGACCCAGTACTTC. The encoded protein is CASEGGYETQYF.

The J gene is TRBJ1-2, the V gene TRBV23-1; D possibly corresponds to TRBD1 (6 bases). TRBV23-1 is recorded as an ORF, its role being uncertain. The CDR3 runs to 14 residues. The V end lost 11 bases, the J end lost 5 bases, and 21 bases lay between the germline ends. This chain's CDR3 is CAGRTDENDYGYTF. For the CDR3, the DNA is TGCGCCGGCCGGACAGACGAGAACGATTATGGCTACACCTTC.